Below are 27 T cell receptor beta chains sequenced from a single sample in a study of CD8+ T cells in alopecia areata. cDNA reverse transcribed from extracted RNA served as the sequencing template. Using immunoSEQ multiplex PCR, the repertoire was profiled, and TCRdb retains in-frame clones only, with some absent. Of approximately 130,000 clones detected, about 50% appear once; the ten largest clones hold roughly a tenth. Sequencing was carried out using NKG2D-low CD8+ T cells sorted from blood. The receptors were gathered from a human donor with alopecia areata.

Comments on this clone: This sample also contains other DNA sequences that code for the same CDR3. The chain recombines TRBV30 with TRBJ1-1; D is unresolved. Between the trimmed V and J ends, which lost 0 bases and 0 bases, there was a span of 8 bases. This CDR3 has 14 residues. Germline CDR1 reads GTSNPN; CDR2 reads SVGIG (reference sequence). CDR3 in amino acids: CAWSVTGMNTEAFF. The CDR3 DNA is TGTGCCTGGAGTGTAACGGGAATGAACACTGAAGCTTTCTTT.

The chain combines TRBV29-1 with TRBJ1-2, with no clear D. Germline CDR1 and CDR2: SQVTM and ANQGSEA. CDR3 size: 14 residues. With 1 base removed from V and 3 bases from J, the gap between germline ends came to 12 bases. CDR3 loop: CSVEGGEVDYGYTF. CDR3 nucleotide sequence: TGCAGCGTTGAAGGTGGGGAGGTTGACTATGGCTACACCTTC.

This clone was observed a handful of times. The chain employs TRBV29-1 and TRBJ2-1, with D perhaps matching TRBD1 (6 bases). The CDR3 loop spans 14 amino acids. Germline assignment: CDR1 SQVTM and CDR2 ANQGSEA. The V gene lost 7 bases and the J gene lost 4 bases, with 17 bases spanning the gap. The chain's CDR3 is CSGEGRGGYNEQFF. The CDR3 coding sequence is TGCAGCGGCGAGGGCAGGGGCGGTTACAATGAGCAGTTCTTC.

This clone was counted only a few times. The genes are TRBV28 and TRBJ2-3; D not resolved. V shed 2 bases and J shed 6 bases, with 3 bases lying between them. The germline CDR1 and CDR2 sequences are MDHEN and SYDVKM. This CDR3 has 11 amino acids. The CDR3 here is CASSLGDTQYF. Written as DNA, the CDR3 is TGTGCCAGCAGTTTAGGGGATACGCAGTATTTT.

V is TRBV28 and J is TRBJ2-7; TRBD2 might be the D (5 bases). The CDR3 covers 14 residues. Trimming removed 4 bases from V and 5 bases from J, with 15 bases in between. From germline, CDR1 is MDHEN and CDR2 SYDVKM. CDR3 loop: CASSSYGIGNEQYF. CDR3 DNA: TGTGCCAGCAGTTCCTACGGAATCGGGAACGAGCAGTACTTC.

The chain couples TRBV29-1 to TRBJ1-2; D ambiguous. V dropped 4 bases and J dropped 6 bases, with 15 bases sitting between them. CDR3 length equals 13 residues. Germline CDR1 and CDR2: SQVTM and ANQGSEA. CDR3 in DNA: TGCAGCGTTGTCCCCACCGAGTCTAATGGCTACACCTTC. Translated: CSVVPTESNGYTF.

V and J are TRBV9 and TRBJ2-7; 10 bases match TRBD1. This CDR3 spans 14 amino acids. From germline, CDR1 is SGDLS and CDR2 YYNGEE. The V segment lost 4 bases and the J segment 4 bases; nucleotides outside the gene matches: 5. In nucleotides, the CDR3 is TGTGCCAGCAGCTTCCGGGACAGGGGTTACGAGCAGTACTTC. It translates to CASSFRDRGYEQYF.

The J gene is TRBJ2-3, the V gene TRBV4-1; 8 bases align to TRBD2. CDR3 length: 14 amino acids. V gave up 8 bases and J gave up 2 bases; unmatched junction bases: 6. Germline V CDR1 and CDR2: MGHRA, YSYEKL. CDR3 DNA: TGCGCCAGCCAACTAGCGGAATACACAGATACGCAGTATTTT. Amino acid sequence: CASQLAEYTDTQYF.

The chain is built from TRBV27 and TRBJ2-3; 12 nucleotides line up with TRBD2. J was trimmed by 1 base and V by 2 bases; bases with no gene match: 1. This CDR3 is 16 amino acids long. Germline V gene data show CDR1 as MNHEY and CDR2 as SMNVEV (reference sequence). The CDR3 is CASSLGTSGRTDTQYF. DNA of the CDR3: TGTGCCAGCAGTTTAGGGACTAGCGGGCGCACAGATACGCAGTATTTT.

The V and J genes are TRBV29-1 and TRBJ2-2; the D gene is possibly TRBD1 (6 bases). CDR1 is SQVTM and CDR2 is ANQGSEA in the germline V gene. V lost 6 bases to trimming and J lost 0 bases, with 14 bases between them. The CDR3 contains 15 residues. CDR3 DNA: TGCAGCGTCGAACCGACAGGAACGAACACCGGGGAGCTGTTTTTT. It yields the protein CSVEPTGTNTGELFF.

This rearrangement joins TRBV30 to TRBJ2-1, with D unclear. The CDR3 covers 15 residues. The germline V and J ends were trimmed by 2 bases and 2 bases, with 13 bases remaining between them. Germline CDR1 and CDR2: GTSNPN and SVGIG (reference sequence). The CDR3 bases are TGTGCCTGGAGTTTCGCGGACGGCACCTACAATGAGCAGTTCTTC. Residues: CAWSFADGTYNEQFF.

J is TRBJ2-5 and V is TRBV29-1, with TRBD2 identical over 10 bases. V shed 7 bases, J shed 4 bases, and the junction held 15 bases outside the gene matches. CDR1 is SQVTM and CDR2 is ANQGSEA in the germline V gene. The CDR3 runs to 16 residues. For the CDR3, the DNA is TGCAGCGCACCAACCGGCCTAGCGGGGGTGGGAGAGACCCAGTACTTC. It is translated as CSAPTGLAGVGETQYF.

V and J are TRBV30 and TRBJ2-2, with 7 bases fitting TRBD1. V dropped 3 bases and J dropped 3; count of bases not matched to a gene: 7. The CDR3 is 15 residues long. The germline CDR1 and CDR2 sequences are GTSNPN and SVGIG (reference sequence). The CDR3 bases are TGTGCCTGGAGGACAGGGTTTTCCGACACCGGGGAGCTGTTTTTT. Its translation: CAWRTGFSDTGELFF.

This clone has just a few counts. The gene calls are TRBV28 and TRBJ1-2; weak D call: TRBD1 (5 bases). The germline V gene encodes CDR1 MDHEN and CDR2 SYDVKM. The CDR3 totals 14 residues. The V end was cut by 7 bases, the J end by 4 bases, with 16 bases between. This CDR3 is CASIEQGRLYGYTF. The CDR3 DNA is TGTGCCAGCATAGAGCAGGGCCGCCTCTATGGCTACACCTTC.

V and J are TRBV29-1 and TRBJ2-3; the D is unclear. This CDR3 is 13 amino acids long. The V gene's germline CDR1 is SQVTM and CDR2 ANQGSEA. Trimming took off 2 bases at V and 6 bases at J, with 12 bases between the two ends. The CDR3 DNA reads as TGCAGCGTTGAAAAGGCCCCGCGGGATACGCAGTATTTT. Translated: CSVEKAPRDTQYF.

About this clone: The same CDR3 can be traced to other DNA sequences in this sample. The chain couples TRBV4-1 to TRBJ2-1; no clear D. The germline gives CDR1 MGHRA, CDR2 YSYEKL. The germline V and J ends were trimmed by 1 base and 7 bases, with 5 bases remaining between them. CDR3 size: 12 residues. CDR3 DNA: TGCGCCAGCAGCCAAGGTTCTAATGAGCAGTTCTTC. Translating it yields CASSQGSNEQFF.

This clone was observed a handful of times. The chain uses TRBV14 and TRBJ2-7; 7 nucleotides line up with TRBD1. Per germline, CDR1 SGHDN and CDR2 FVKESK. V gave up 6 bases and J gave up 2 bases; unmatched junction bases: 7. CDR3 length: 14 residues. The CDR3 nucleotides read TGTGCCAGCAGGGCCACGGGACAGACCTACGAGCAGTACTTC. Translation gives CASRATGQTYEQYF.

The chain couples TRBV29-1 to TRBJ1-5; 9 positions match TRBD1. Losses at the gene ends were 3 bases for V and 2 bases for J; bases not matched to a gene: 2. Germline assignment: CDR1 SQVTM and CDR2 ANQGSEA. This CDR3 contains 14 residues. CDR3: CSVERDRGNQPQHF. DNA of the CDR3: TGCAGCGTTGAGAGGGACAGGGGCAATCAGCCCCAGCATTTT.

This clone has just one count. The CDR3 DNA reads as TGTGCCGGCAATGAGCAGTTCTTC. It yields the protein CAGNEQFF. The chain recombines TRBV2 with TRBJ2-1; D not certain. The CDR3 runs 8 residues. The V and J ends lost 11 bases and 6 bases respectively, with 2 bases between them. Per the germline V gene, CDR1 is SNHLY and CDR2 is FYNNEI.

The rearrangement links TRBV7-6 to TRBJ2-5; tentatively, D is TRBD2 (6 bases). The CDR3 consists of 13 residues. Per germline, CDR1 SGHVS and CDR2 FNYEAQ. The V and J ends lost 2 bases and 5 bases respectively, with 9 bases between them. CDR3 nucleotide sequence: TGTGCCAGCAGCTTAAACGGGGGTGAGACCCAGTACTTC. Its protein product is CASSLNGGETQYF.

This clone has just a few counts. The rearrangement joins TRBV29-1 to TRBJ2-3, with D possibly matching TRBD1 (5 bases). This CDR3 is built from 12 residues. In germline, CDR1 is SQVTM, CDR2 ANQGSEA. Trimming left V 5 bases short and J 2 bases short, with 8 bases between. CDR3 sequence (DNA): TGCAGCGTTCTCAGGGACACAGATACGCAGTATTTT. Translation: CSVLRDTDTQYF.

Here the CDR3 DNA reads TGCAGCGGGGATGGAGGGGGTGGTGGCTACACCTTC. As protein: CSGDGGGGGYTF. V gene TRBV29-1 combines with J gene TRBJ1-2; maybe TRBD1 (6 bases). Between the trimmed V and J ends, which lost 7 bases and 7 bases, there was a span of 16 bases. The CDR3 has 12 amino acids. Germline CDR1 is SQVTM and CDR2 is ANQGSEA.

The chain employs TRBV5-6 and TRBJ2-3; D gene ambiguous. The CDR3 is 14 amino acids. With 0 bases removed from V and 4 bases from J, the gap between germline ends came to 9 bases. Germline V CDR1 and CDR2: SGHDT, YYEEEE. CDR3 region: CASSLGDFADTQYF. The CDR3 region has the DNA TGTGCCAGCAGCTTGGGAGATTTTGCAGATACGCAGTATTTT. Using reference TRBV5-6 and TRBJ2-3 for the parts outside the CDR3, the full variable domain is DAGVTQSPTHLIKTRGQQVTLRCSPKSGHDTVSWYQQALGQGPQFIFQYYEEEERQRGNFPDRFSGHQFPNYSSELNVNALLLGDSALYLCASSLGDFADTQYFGPGTRLTVL.

This sequence joins TRBV29-1 and TRBJ2-2; D gene uncertain. The CDR3 totals 13 residues. The ends were cut back, 4 bases at V and 0 bases at J, with 6 bases in the middle. Per the germline V gene, CDR1 is SQVTM and CDR2 is ANQGSEA. This chain's CDR3 is CSVVVANTGELFF. The DNA of the CDR3 is TGCAGCGTTGTGGTGGCGAACACCGGGGAGCTGTTTTTT.

In this sample, this clone turned up a few times. The chain recombines TRBV7-9 with TRBJ2-1; 8 bases fit TRBD2. Losses at the gene ends were 4 bases for V and 6 bases for J; bases not matched to a gene: 5. The CDR3 runs to 14 residues. Germline-derived CDR1 and CDR2 are SEHNR and FQNEAQ (reference sequence). In nucleotides, the CDR3 is TGTGCCAGCAGCTCACCGGGACTAGGCAATGAGCAGTTCTTC. Amino acids: CASSSPGLGNEQFF.

This chain uses TRBV30 with TRBJ2-4; D might be TRBD2 (5 bases). The V and J ends lost 2 bases and 7 bases respectively, with 9 bases between them. This CDR3 region has 12 residues. From germline, CDR1 is GTSNPN and CDR2 SVGIG (reference sequence). CDR3 region: CAWSIGGNIQYF. The CDR3 DNA follows: TGTGCCTGGAGTATTGGAGGTAACATTCAGTACTTC.

The rearrangement joins TRBV29-1 to TRBJ2-7, with D unclear. V gave up 3 bases and J gave up 10 bases, with 10 bases separating them. This CDR3 spans 10 amino acids. Germline-derived CDR1 and CDR2 are SQVTM and ANQGSEA. For the CDR3, the DNA is TGCAGCGTTGAGGTCGGCACCCAGTACTTC. It is translated as CSVEVGTQYF.